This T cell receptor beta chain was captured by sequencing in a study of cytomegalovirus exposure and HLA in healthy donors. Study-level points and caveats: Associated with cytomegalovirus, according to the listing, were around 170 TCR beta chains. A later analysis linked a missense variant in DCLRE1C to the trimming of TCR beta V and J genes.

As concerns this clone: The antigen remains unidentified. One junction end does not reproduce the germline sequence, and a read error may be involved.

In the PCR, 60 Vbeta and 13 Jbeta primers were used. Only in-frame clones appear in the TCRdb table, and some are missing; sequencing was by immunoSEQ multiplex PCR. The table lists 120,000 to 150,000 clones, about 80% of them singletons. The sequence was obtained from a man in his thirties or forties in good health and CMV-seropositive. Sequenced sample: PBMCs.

As DNA, the CDR3 is TGTTCCAGCAGCTTACAGGGAAACACTGAAGCTTTCTTT. Its translation: CSSSLQGNTEAFF. The chain links TRBV7-9 to TRBJ1-1, with a weak D call TRBD1 (6 bases). Germline V lookup: CDR1 SEHNR, CDR2 FQNEAQ (reference sequence). The CDR3 runs 13 residues. Based on the CDR3 plus reference TRBV7-9 and TRBJ1-1, the full variable domain is DTGVSQNPRHKITKRGQNVTFRCDPISEHNRLYWYRQTLGQGPEFLTYFQNEAQLEKSRLLSDRFSAERPKGSFSTLEIQRTEQGDSAMYLCSSSLQGNTEAFFGQGTRLTVV.